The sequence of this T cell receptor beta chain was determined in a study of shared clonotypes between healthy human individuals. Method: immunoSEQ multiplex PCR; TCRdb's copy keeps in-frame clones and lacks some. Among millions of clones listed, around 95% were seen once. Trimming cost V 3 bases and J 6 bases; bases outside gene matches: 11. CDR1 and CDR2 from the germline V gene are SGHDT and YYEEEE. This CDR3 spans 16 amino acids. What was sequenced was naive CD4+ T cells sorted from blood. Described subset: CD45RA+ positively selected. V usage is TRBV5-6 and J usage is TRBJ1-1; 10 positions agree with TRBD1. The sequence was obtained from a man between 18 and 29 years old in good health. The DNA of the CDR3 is TGTGCCAGCAGCTCGATCAGACAGGGGGCAATATCTGAAGCTTTCTTT. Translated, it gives CASSSIRQGAISEAFF.